The source of this TCR beta chain is a study of read filtering for tumor transcriptome and immune sequencing. Whole-study context: Mean patient age was around 66 years, range roughly 45 to 85; 17 male, 12 to 15 female. IR-seq gave about 3.5 to 10.27 million TCR reads per sample; RNA-seq gave roughly 80 to 1273. Points from the study as a whole: The sorted CD138-negative fraction was a mixed bone marrow immune population, not purified T cells. In IR-seq, single-read clonotypes were approximately 79% of clonotypes but approximately 3.5% of reads.

This clonotype is deemed medium-sized. Its specificity is not known. From about 400 ng of RNA, a library with molecular barcoded alpha/delta and beta/gamma adaptors was made. From the reads, TCRdb called clonotypes with MiXCR, one entry per CDR3 protein. The sample holds about 10,000 distinct CDR3 sequences, roughly 15% seen once. The TCR comes from a donor aged 40 or over with multiple myeloma. Input material: a population of CD138-negative cells sorted from bone marrow.

CDR3 protein: CASSATGDVQPQHF. In DNA, the CDR3 is TGTGCCAGCAGCGCGACAGGGGATGTGCAGCCCCAGCATTTT. The chain couples TRBV9 to TRBJ1-5, with TRBD1 matching over 8 bases. V lost 3 bases to trimming and J lost 7 bases; unmatched junction nucleotides: 6. This CDR3 comprises 14 residues. CDR1 is SGDLS, CDR2 YYNGEE, per germline.